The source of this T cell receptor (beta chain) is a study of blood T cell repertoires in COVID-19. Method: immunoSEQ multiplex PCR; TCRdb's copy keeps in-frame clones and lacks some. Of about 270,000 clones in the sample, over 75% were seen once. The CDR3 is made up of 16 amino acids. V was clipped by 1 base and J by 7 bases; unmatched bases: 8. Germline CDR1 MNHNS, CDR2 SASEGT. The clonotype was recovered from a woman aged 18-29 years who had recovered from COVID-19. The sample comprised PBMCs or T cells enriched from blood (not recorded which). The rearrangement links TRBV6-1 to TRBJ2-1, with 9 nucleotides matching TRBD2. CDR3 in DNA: TGTGCCAGCAGTGAAGTAGATAGCGGGGGCCAAAATGAGCAGTTCTTC. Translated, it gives CASSEVDSGGQNEQFF.